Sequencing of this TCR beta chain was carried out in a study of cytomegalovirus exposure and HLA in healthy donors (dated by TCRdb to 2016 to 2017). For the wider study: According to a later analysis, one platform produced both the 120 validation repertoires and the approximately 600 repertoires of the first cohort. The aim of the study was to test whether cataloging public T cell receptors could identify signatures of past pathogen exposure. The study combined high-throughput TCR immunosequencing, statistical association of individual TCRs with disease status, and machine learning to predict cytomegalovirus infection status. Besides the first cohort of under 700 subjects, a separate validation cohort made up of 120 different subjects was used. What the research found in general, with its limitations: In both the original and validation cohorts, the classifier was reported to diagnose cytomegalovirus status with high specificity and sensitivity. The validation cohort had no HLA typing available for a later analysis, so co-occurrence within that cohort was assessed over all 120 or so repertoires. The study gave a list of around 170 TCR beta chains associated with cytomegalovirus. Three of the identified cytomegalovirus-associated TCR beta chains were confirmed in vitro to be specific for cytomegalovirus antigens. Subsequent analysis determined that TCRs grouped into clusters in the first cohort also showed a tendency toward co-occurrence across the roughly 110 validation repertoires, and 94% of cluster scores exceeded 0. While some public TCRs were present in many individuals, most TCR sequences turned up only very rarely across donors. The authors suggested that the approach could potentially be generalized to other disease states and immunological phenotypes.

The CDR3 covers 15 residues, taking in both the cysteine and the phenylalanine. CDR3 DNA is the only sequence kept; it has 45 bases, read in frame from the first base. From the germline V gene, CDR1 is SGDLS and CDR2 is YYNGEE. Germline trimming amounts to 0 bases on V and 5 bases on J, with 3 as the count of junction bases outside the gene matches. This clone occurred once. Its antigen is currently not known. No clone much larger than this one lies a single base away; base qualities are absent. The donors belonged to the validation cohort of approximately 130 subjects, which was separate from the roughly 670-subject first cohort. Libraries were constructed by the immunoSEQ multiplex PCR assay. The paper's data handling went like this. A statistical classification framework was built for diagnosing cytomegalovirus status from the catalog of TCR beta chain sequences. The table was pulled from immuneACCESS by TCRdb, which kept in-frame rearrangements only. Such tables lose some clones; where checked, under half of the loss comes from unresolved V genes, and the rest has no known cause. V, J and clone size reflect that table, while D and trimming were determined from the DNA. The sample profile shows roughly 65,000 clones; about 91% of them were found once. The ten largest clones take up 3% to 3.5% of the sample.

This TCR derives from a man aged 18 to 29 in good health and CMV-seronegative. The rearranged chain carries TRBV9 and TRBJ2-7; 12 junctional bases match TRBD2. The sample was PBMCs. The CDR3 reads CASSVASGRADEQYF. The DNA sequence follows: TGTGCCAGCAGCGTAGCTAGCGGGAGGGCTGACGAGCAGTACTTC.